Shown below are 32 T cell receptor beta chains from a single sample sequenced in a study of T cell responses to AZD1222 COVID-19 vaccine. The repertoire was sequenced with immunoSEQ multiplex PCR; TCRdb's copy has only in-frame clones and lacks some. The profile covers approximately 180,000 clones, with 85% to 95% appearing a single time and around 2.6% taken by the ten largest. Sequences were derived from peripheral blood, sampled on day 0 of AZD1222 vaccination. The receptors were gathered from an adult in good health.

This rearrangement joins TRBV2 to TRBJ2-5; D uncertain. The CDR3 is made up of 13 amino acids. Germline CDR1 SNHLY, CDR2 FYNNEI. Between the trimmed V and J ends, which lost 6 bases and 9 bases, there was a span of 17 bases. This CDR3 reads CASRFDTLSAQYF. The CDR3 DNA is TGTGCCAGCAGATTTGACACACTCAGCGCCCAGTACTTC.

This chain connects TRBV3-1 (or the pseudogene TRBV3-2) to TRBJ2-1; D ambiguous. This CDR3 is 14 amino acids long. Germline assignment: CDR1 LGHDT and CDR2 YNNKEL (reference sequence). V lost 0 bases and J lost 6, with 9 bases in between. The CDR3 sequence: CASSQEGMGNEQFF. DNA for the CDR3: TGTGCCAGCAGCCAAGAGGGAATGGGCAATGAGCAGTTCTTC.

The chain employs TRBV27 and TRBJ1-2, with D maybe TRBD1 (6 bases). In germline, CDR1 is MNHEY, CDR2 SMNVEV (reference sequence). Between the trimmed V and J ends, which lost 6 bases and 5 bases, there was a span of 10 bases. CDR3 size: 12 residues. The CDR3 nucleotides are TGTGCCAGCAGGCCGGACAGTTATGGCTACACCTTC. This codes for CASRPDSYGYTF.

The chain recombines TRBV5-1 with TRBJ2-5; the D is unclear. Trimming left V 3 bases short and J 2 bases short, with 17 bases between. The CDR3 sequence is 16 residues long. Germline CDR1 SGHRS, CDR2 YFSETQ. DNA of the CDR3: TGCGCCAGCAGCTCTGGACGGTTCATTTTTCAAGAGACCCAGTACTTC. This translates into CASSSGRFIFQETQYF.

The CDR3 DNA reads as TGTGCCAGCAGCCAAGGGGACAGCCTTGAGCAGTTCTTC. It specifies CASSQGDSLEQFF. This chain connects TRBV3-1 (or the pseudogene TRBV3-2) to TRBJ2-1; 7 bases line up with TRBD1. CDR3 length equals 13 residues. In germline, CDR1 is LGHDT, CDR2 YNNKEL (reference sequence). V lost 1 base, J lost 9 bases, and 3 bases stayed unmatched.

This chain joins TRBV30 and TRBJ2-1; D ambiguous. CDR3 length equals 11 residues. The V gene lost 4 bases and the J gene lost 3 bases, with 4 bases spanning the gap. The germline V gene encodes CDR1 GTSNPN and CDR2 SVGIG (reference sequence). The CDR3 sequence: CAWIGYNEQFF. The CDR3 DNA sequence: TGTGCCTGGATCGGCTACAATGAGCAGTTCTTC. The full variable domain, its missing parts supplied by reference TRBV30 and TRBJ2-1, is SQTIHQWPATLVQPVGSPLSLECTVEGTSNPNLYWYRQAAGRGLQLLFYSVGIGQISSEVPQNLSASRPQDRQFILSSKKLLLSDSGFYLCAWIGYNEQFFGPGTRLTVL.

The chain links TRBV5-4 to TRBJ1-2, with D possibly matching TRBD1 (5 bases). In germline, CDR1 is SGHNT, CDR2 YYREEE (reference sequence). V was pared by 5 bases and J by 4 bases, with 15 bases between. The CDR3 spans 14 residues. CDR3 loop: CASSPGGDRYGYTF. The CDR3 DNA follows: TGTGCCAGCAGTCCTGGGGGGGATCGCTATGGCTACACCTTC.

This clone was seen once. CDR3 sequence: CASSYRVSGNTIYF. The CDR3, as DNA: TGTGCCAGCAGTTATCGGGTCTCTGGAAACACCATATATTTT. The chain links TRBV28 to TRBJ1-3, with D unclear. Deletions cut 4 bases from V and 0 bases from J, with 7 bases between. From germline, CDR1 is MDHEN and CDR2 SYDVKM. The CDR3 is 14 amino acids.

The gene calls are TRBV15 and TRBJ2-7; D remains unclear. The V end lost 1 base, the J end lost 4 bases, and 8 bases lay between the germline ends. The CDR3 length is 13 residues. CDR1 and CDR2 from the germline V gene are LNHNV and YYDKDF (reference sequence). CDR3 bases: TGTGCCACCAGCAGAGGGATGGGGTACGAGCAGTACTTC. Residues: CATSRGMGYEQYF.

The chain couples TRBV10-3 to TRBJ1-1; D gene ambiguous. The germline gives CDR1 ENHRY, CDR2 SYGVKD. Trimming took 3 bases from V and 8 from J, leaving 13 bases between them. The CDR3 contains 13 residues. CDR3 region: CAISESGPSEAFF. The DNA of the CDR3 is TGTGCCATCAGTGAATCGGGTCCCTCCGAAGCTTTCTTT.

This clone has a single count. V gene TRBV5-4 combines with J gene TRBJ2-3; a possible D gene is TRBD2 (7 bases). From germline, CDR1 is SGHNT and CDR2 YYREEE (reference sequence). V was clipped by 4 bases and J by 5 bases, with 23 bases between them. The CDR3 runs to 17 residues. The chain's CDR3 is CASSPQGGGTFGDTQYF. The CDR3 nucleotides are TGTGCCAGCAGCCCCCAAGGGGGAGGGACTTTTGGAGATACGCAGTATTTT.

The genes are TRBV18 and TRBJ1-5; 8 nucleotides match TRBD1. Trimming cost V 3 bases and J 1 base; bases outside gene matches: 11. The CDR3 has 18 residues. The V gene's germline CDR1 is KGHSH and CDR2 LQKENI. The CDR3 reads CASSPDSFRQGSNQPQHF. DNA for the CDR3: TGTGCCAGCTCACCGGACAGCTTTCGACAGGGGAGCAATCAGCCCCAGCATTTT.

The CDR3, as DNA: TGTGCCAGCAGCGGCGACAGGGTCGGCAATCAGCCCCAGCATTTT. This encodes CASSGDRVGNQPQHF. This chain joins TRBV6-5 and TRBJ1-5; 7 bases are shared with TRBD1. The CDR3 is made up of 15 amino acids. Looked up from germline, CDR1 is MNHEY and CDR2 is SVGAGI. V gave up 6 bases and J gave up 2 bases; unmatched junction bases: 7.

The V gene is TRBV4-1, the J gene TRBJ1-5, with 7 bases fitting TRBD1. The V segment lost 0 bases and the J segment 9 bases; nucleotides outside the gene matches: 8. The germline V gene has CDR1 MGHRA and CDR2 YSYEKL. The CDR3 consists of 15 residues. The CDR3 is CASSQDPGGTWPQHF. CDR3 bases: TGCGCCAGCAGCCAAGATCCAGGGGGGACATGGCCCCAGCATTTT.

The gene calls are TRBV18 and TRBJ1-5; the match to TRBD1 covers 12 bases. The trim removed 6 bases at V and 9 bases at J, leaving 15 bases unmatched. Germline CDR1 KGHSH, CDR2 LQKENI. The CDR3 spans 17 residues. The CDR3 DNA sequence: TGTGCCAGCTCCCGCAACTCCGGGACAGGGGGCCAGGGGCCCCAGCATTTT. It codes for CASSRNSGTGGQGPQHF.

The rearrangement links TRBV19 to TRBJ2-1, with 7 bases that match TRBD2. The junction had 7 bases not matched to a gene; V was cut back by 3 bases and J by 5 bases. The CDR3 loop spans 15 amino acids. CDR1 is LNHDA, CDR2 SQIVND, per germline (reference sequence). CDR3 nucleotides: TGTGCCAGTAGTATTTTCCGGGAGGTGGACAATGAGCAGTTCTTC. Translated: CASSIFREVDNEQFF.

The chain has TRBV5-6 and TRBJ2-7, with TRBD2 identical over 12 bases. With V trimmed by 4 bases and J by 5 bases, 1 base remained unmatched. The CDR3 is 13 amino acids. CDR1 and CDR2 (germline): SGHDT, YYEEEE. Here the CDR3 DNA reads TGTGCCAGCAGCCCTAGCGGGGGGGACGAGCAGTACTTC. This codes for CASSPSGGDEQYF.

This chain connects TRBV7-9 to TRBJ1-2, with D perhaps TRBD1 (5 bases). V lost 4 bases, J lost 0 bases, and 21 bases lay in between. There are 18 residues in the CDR3. The germline CDR1 and CDR2 sequences are SEHNR and FQNEAQ (reference sequence). The CDR3 bases are TGTGCCAGCAGCTCCTCGGTCGTAGGGCAGGGAGCTAACTATGGCTACACCTTC. This codes for CASSSSVVGQGANYGYTF.

In DNA form, the CDR3 reads TGCGCCAGCAGCTTGGCCCTAGCTGGGTACGGCTCCTACAATGAGCAGTTCTTC. Its protein product is CASSLALAGYGSYNEQFF. The chain couples TRBV5-1 to TRBJ2-1; the D gene is possibly TRBD2 (5 bases). Per the germline V gene, CDR1 is SGHRS and CDR2 is YFSETQ. The CDR3 loop spans 18 amino acids. Trimming shortened V by 0 bases and J by 0 bases, and 16 bases separated the two germline ends.

The V gene is TRBV11-2, the J gene TRBJ2-1, with D perhaps TRBD1 or TRBD2 (5 bases each). Between the trimmed V and J ends, which lost 5 bases and 8 bases, there was a span of 19 bases. From germline, CDR1 is SGHAT and CDR2 FQNNGV. This CDR3 has 15 residues. The CDR3 reads CASSGTGTPRDEQFF. Written as DNA, the CDR3 is TGTGCCAGCAGCGGGACCGGGACCCCGAGGGATGAGCAGTTCTTC.

The chain combines TRBV11-2 with TRBJ2-7, with 7 bases identical to TRBD1. The CDR3 loop spans 14 amino acids. The germline CDR1 and CDR2 sequences are SGHAT and FQNNGV. V shed 5 bases, J shed 2 bases, and the junction held 6 bases outside the gene matches. As DNA, the CDR3 is TGTGCCAGCAGCCTCCGACAGGGAACCTACGAGCAGTACTTC. Amino acid sequence: CASSLRQGTYEQYF.

This clone has a handful of counts. The chain couples TRBV2 to TRBJ1-2; TRBD1 matches 10 bases. CDR1 and CDR2 from the germline V gene are SNHLY and FYNNEI. The CDR3 is 14 residues long. V gave up 8 bases and J gave up 9 bases; unmatched junction bases: 12. CDR3 protein: CASVGDRGANRYTF. CDR3 in DNA: TGTGCCAGCGTAGGGGACAGGGGAGCTAATCGCTACACCTTC.

The CDR3 DNA reads TGTGCCAGCAGCGTAGCACTCCCCATAGGGGGCTACACCTTC. Its translation: CASSVALPIGGYTF. The chain combines TRBV9 with TRBJ1-2; D uncertain. Germline loops: CDR1 SGDLS, CDR2 YYNGEE. The V gene lost 0 bases and the J gene lost 8 bases, with 14 bases spanning the gap. The CDR3 is 14 residues long.

The chain has TRBV7-9 and TRBJ2-2, with D possibly TRBD2 on 7 matching bases. Trimming removed 3 bases at V and 3 bases at J, with 20 bases between. In germline, CDR1 is SEHNR, CDR2 FQNEAQ (reference sequence). The CDR3 length is 18 residues. CDR3 in DNA: TGTGCCAGCAGCTTTGTCGGCGGGGGCGCAAGTTACACCGGGGAGCTGTTTTTT. It specifies CASSFVGGGASYTGELFF.

The J gene is TRBJ1-2, the V gene TRBV5-1; D uncertain. Germline V CDR1 and CDR2: SGHRS, YFSETQ. The CDR3 covers 13 residues. With 0 bases removed from V and 4 bases from J, the gap between germline ends came to 7 bases. The CDR3 bases are TGCGCCAGCAGCTTGGCGGGGTTCTATGGCTACACCTTC. The encoded protein is CASSLAGFYGYTF.

CDR3 residues: CASSLEKIGAYEQYF. CDR3 nucleotides: TGTGCCAGCAGCTTAGAGAAAATAGGGGCCTACGAGCAGTACTTC. V and J are TRBV11-2 and TRBJ2-7, with D possibly being TRBD1 (5 bases). The CDR3 has 15 amino acids. Germline V lookup: CDR1 SGHAT, CDR2 FQNNGV. V lost 0 bases, J lost 2 bases, and 11 bases lay in between.

The chain is built from TRBV5-5 and TRBJ1-5, with a possible D match to TRBD1 (5 bases). The CDR3 sequence is 14 residues long. Germline lookup yields CDR1 SGHKS and CDR2 YYEKEE (reference sequence). V dropped 1 base and J dropped 6 bases, with 11 bases sitting between them. CDR3 region: CASSLQGSGQPQHF. The CDR3 DNA reads TGTGCCAGCAGCTTGCAGGGTTCGGGTCAGCCCCAGCATTTT.

V and J are TRBV4-1 and TRBJ1-1; D uncertain. Germline V gene data show CDR1 as MGHRA and CDR2 as YSYEKL. This CDR3 is built from 13 residues. Trimming pared 3 bases from V and 5 bases from J, leaving 10 bases between. The CDR3 here is CASSQEVWTEAFF. Here the CDR3 DNA reads TGCGCCAGCAGCCAGGAAGTATGGACTGAAGCTTTCTTT.

This chain joins TRBV28 and TRBJ2-7; no definite D call. Germline V CDR1 and CDR2: MDHEN, SYDVKM. Trimming removed 2 bases at V and 4 bases at J, with 9 bases between. This CDR3 has 13 amino acids. The DNA for the CDR3 is TGTGCCAGCAGTTTAAGGGCGTCGTACGAGCAGTACTTC. Translated, it gives CASSLRASYEQYF.

The gene calls are TRBV5-1 and TRBJ2-3; D gene unclear. Trimming took 4 bases from V and 4 from J, leaving 16 bases between them. CDR1 and CDR2 (germline): SGHRS, YFSETQ. The CDR3 runs 15 residues. The DNA of the CDR3 is TGCGCCAGCAGCCCCGTGGGCGTCGGACCAGATACGCAGTATTTT. Encoded protein: CASSPVGVGPDTQYF.

The chain is built from TRBV2 and TRBJ1-5; perhaps TRBD1 as D (6 bases). The germline gives CDR1 SNHLY, CDR2 FYNNEI. The CDR3 totals 14 residues. V was pared by 4 bases and J by 3 bases, with 10 bases between. The CDR3 DNA reads as TGTGCCAGCAGTGTAGGACAGTTCAATCAGCCCCAGCATTTT. Translating it yields CASSVGQFNQPQHF.

This sequence joins TRBV12-2 and TRBJ2-5. TRBV12-2 is given as a pseudogene. CDR3 size: 16 residues. As DNA, the CDR3 is TGTGCAAGTCGCTTAGCGCTAGGGCTTGGGACCGAGACCCAGTACTTC. As protein: CASRLALGLGTETQYF.